The 26 T cell receptor beta chains below come from one sample, sequenced in a study of regulatory T cells in long-lasting Graves disease. Construction of the TCR beta libraries employed iRepertoire HTBI primers in conjunction with Arm-PCR of CDR3 regions. TCRdb independently ran MiXCR on the multiplex PCR reads; one entry per CDR3 protein. In the table there are around 500,000 distinct CDR3 sequences, roughly 13% of which are singletons. Noted time point: newly diagnosed GD, antithyroid drugs for less than 3 months. Researchers made the TCR library from RNA that was extracted from PBMCs. The sample was also linked to a second study, of T cells in Graves' hyperthyroidism and ophthalmopathy.

The sample was peripheral blood mononuclear cells (PBMCs), taken at new diagnosis, from a patient treated with antithyroid drugs. Every receptor here comes from a young man with Graves disease.

This clonotype was picked up many times. J is TRBJ1-2 and V is TRBV6-5; tentative D call: TRBD1 (6 bases). The CDR3 length is 14 residues. Per the germline V gene, CDR1 is MNHEY and CDR2 is SVGAGI. Trimming left V 4 bases short and J 4 bases short, with 13 bases between. The CDR3 is CASSWDNVGYGYTF. The CDR3 region has the DNA TGTGCCAGCAGTTGGGACAATGTTGGCTATGGCTACACCTTC.

The genes are TRBV3-1 and TRBJ2-3, with TRBD1 matching 7 bases. The DNA end is more similar to TRBJ2-5, so the J call may be wrong. Germline CDR1 and CDR2: LGHDT and YNNKEL (reference sequence). CDR3 length: 14 residues. The CDR3 region is CASSPTGPGETQYF. DNA for the CDR3: TGTGCCAGCAGCCCGACAGGGCCCGGGGAGACCCAGTACTTC.

This clonotype was found many times. DNA for the CDR3: TGTGCCAGCTCACCAAGGCGAGGGGGTGAAGATACGCAGTATTTT. Residues: CASSPRRGGEDTQYF. The chain recombines TRBV18 with TRBJ2-3; TRBD1 might be the D (6 bases). There are 15 residues in the CDR3. CDR1 KGHSH and CDR2 LQKENI come from the germline V gene. V lost 2 bases to trimming and J lost 5 bases, with 14 bases between them.

This clonotype appeared many times. This chain uses TRBV11-3 with TRBJ2-2, with 10 bases that match TRBD1. The CDR3 is made up of 16 amino acids. The trim removed 4 bases at V and 4 bases at J, leaving 6 bases unmatched. CDR1 and CDR2 (germline): SGHNT, YENEEA. The CDR3 DNA reads as TGTGCCAGCAGCTCAGAGGGACAGGGGAGCACCGGGGAGCTGTTTTTT. As protein: CASSSEGQGSTGELFF.

The chain carries TRBV24-1 and TRBJ2-2; D gene unclear. V was clipped by 4 bases and J by 7 bases, with 6 bases between them. The CDR3 is 12 amino acids. Germline assignment: CDR1 KGHDR and CDR2 SFDVKD. The DNA of the CDR3 is TGTGCCACCAGTGAAACTCGCGGGGAGCTGTTTTTT. Translated, it gives CATSETRGELFF.

At least ten counts were recorded for this clonotype. The rearrangement joins TRBV11-3 to TRBJ2-2; no clear D gene. Per the germline V gene, CDR1 is SGHNT and CDR2 is YENEEA. V was clipped by 1 base and J by 2 bases, with 5 bases between them. There are 14 residues in the CDR3. The CDR3 DNA reads as TGTGCCAGCAGCTTAGGTGACAACACCGGGGAGCTGTTTTTT. It codes for CASSLGDNTGELFF. The whole variable domain, remainder taken from reference TRBV11-3 and TRBJ2-2, is EAGVVQSPRYKIIEKKQPVAFWCNPISGHNTLYWYLQNLGQGPELLIRYENEEAVDDSQLPKDRFSAERLKGVDSTLKIQPAELGDSAVYLCASSLGDNTGELFFGEGSRLTVL.

This clonotype was seen ten or more times. The chain couples TRBV30 to TRBJ2-1, with D perhaps TRBD1 (5 bases). V was cut by 0 bases and J by 5 bases, with 8 bases left in between. Per the germline V gene, CDR1 is GTSNPN and CDR2 is SVGIG (reference sequence). This CDR3 is 13 amino acids long. CDR3 sequence (DNA): TGTGCCTGGAGTGTGGACACGAACAATGAGCAGTTCTTC. Translated, it gives CAWSVDTNNEQFF.

This clonotype was recorded at least ten times. The chain couples TRBV12-3 or TRBV12-4 to TRBJ2-7, with a tentative D call TRBD1 (5 bases). The CDR3 sequence is 15 residues long. The V gene lost 7 bases and the J gene lost 3 bases, with 19 bases spanning the gap. In DNA, the CDR3 is TGTGCCAGCACCCCGTGGGCCTCGGACATCTACGAGCAGTACTTC. This sequence encodes CASTPWASDIYEQYF.

This clonotype was seen many times. The CDR3 coding sequence is TGTGCCAGCAGTTACTCGTCAGGGGGACTCTACAATGAGCAGTTCTTC. It yields the protein CASSYSSGGLYNEQFF. The genes are TRBV6-6 and TRBJ2-1, with D tentatively TRBD1 (7 bases). V lost 0 bases to trimming and J lost 3 bases, with 12 bases between them. The germline V gene has CDR1 MNHNY and CDR2 SVGAGI (reference sequence). The CDR3 runs 16 residues.

This clonotype showed up many times. This rearrangement joins TRBV28 to TRBJ2-7, with a tentative D call TRBD2 (6 bases). Trimming took off 6 bases at V and 5 bases at J, with 17 bases between the two ends. The CDR3 covers 14 residues. Germline V gene data show CDR1 as MDHEN and CDR2 as SYDVKM. CDR3 protein: CASSRTTQWNEQYF. For the CDR3, the DNA is TGTGCCAGCAGCCGGACTACCCAGTGGAACGAGCAGTACTTC. The full variable domain, its missing parts supplied by reference TRBV28 and TRBJ2-7, is DVKVTQSSRYLVKRTGEKVFLECVQDMDHENMFWYRQDPGLGLRLIYFSYDVKMKEKGDIPEGYSVSREKKERFSLILESASTNQTSMYLCASSRTTQWNEQYFGPGTRLTVT.

This clonotype was recorded a few times. V and J are TRBV29-1 and TRBJ2-2, with a tentative D call TRBD2 (5 bases). Trimming took 5 bases from V and 1 from J, leaving 11 bases between them. Per the germline V gene, CDR1 is SQVTM and CDR2 is ANQGSEA. There are 14 residues in the CDR3. This CDR3 reads CSVRISGNTGELFF. The CDR3 DNA follows: TGCAGCGTTCGAATAAGCGGGAACACCGGGGAGCTGTTTTTT.

This clonotype was found many times. The rearrangement joins TRBV7-2 to TRBJ2-2; D is unresolved. Germline assignment: CDR1 SGHTA and CDR2 FQGNSA. V gave up 4 bases and J gave up 2 bases, with 8 bases separating them. This CDR3 is built from 14 residues. As DNA, the CDR3 is TGTGCCAGCAGCTCAAGGATAAACACCGGGGAGCTGTTTTTT. Encoded protein: CASSSRINTGELFF. Using reference TRBV7-2 and TRBJ2-2 for the parts outside the CDR3, the full variable domain is GAGVSQSPSNKVTEKGKDVELRCDPISGHTALYWYRQSLGQGLEFLIYFQGNSAPDKSGLPSDRFSAERTGGSVSTLTIQRTQQEDSAVYLCASSSRINTGELFFGEGSRLTVL.

This clonotype was found many times. This chain links TRBV11-2 with TRBJ1-4; D remains ambiguous. Germline V gene lookup returns CDR1 SGHAT and CDR2 FQNNGV. The CDR3 is 17 residues long. Trimming removed 0 bases from V and 7 bases from J, with 18 bases in between. The CDR3 DNA reads as TGTGCCAGCAGCTTAGACCCCACAATTGGTGGGAGTGAAAAACTGTTTTTT. Protein sequence: CASSLDPTIGGSEKLFF.

In its sample, this clonotype was seen many times. The rearrangement joins TRBV6-4 to TRBJ2-2; D might be TRBD1 (7 bases). Trimming left V 4 bases short and J 3 bases short, with 15 bases between. There are 16 residues in the CDR3. CDR1 is MRHNA, CDR2 SNTAGT, per germline. CDR3: CASSVGGGDDTGELFF. The CDR3 region has the DNA TGTGCCAGCAGTGTTGGAGGGGGCGATGACACCGGGGAGCTGTTTTTT.

Ten or more counts support this clonotype. The V gene is TRBV19, the J gene TRBJ1-1; 10 bases agree with TRBD1. The V and J ends lost 1 base and 5 bases, in that order; junction bases with no gene match: 7. Germline V gene lookup returns CDR1 LNHDA and CDR2 SQIVND (reference sequence). CDR3 size: 16 residues. CDR3 nucleotide sequence: TGTGCCAGTAGTATAGCCAGGACAGGGGGTTTGACTGAAGCTTTCTTT. Translated, it gives CASSIARTGGLTEAFF.

This clonotype was detected many times. V and J are TRBV30 and TRBJ1-1; tentatively, D is TRBD1 (6 bases). Between the trimmed V and J ends, which lost 2 bases and 7 bases, there was a span of 11 bases. This CDR3 is built from 12 residues. Germline V lookup: CDR1 GTSNPN, CDR2 SVGIG (reference sequence). CDR3 bases: TGTGCCTGGAGTCTTAAGGGACATGAAGCTTTCTTT. Amino acid sequence: CAWSLKGHEAFF.

The chain joins TRBV27 to TRBJ1-6, with D perhaps TRBD1 (6 bases). The germline gives CDR1 MNHEY, CDR2 SMNVEV (reference sequence). V was clipped by 6 bases and J by 9 bases, with 15 bases between them. The CDR3 is 14 residues long. CDR3: CASSLRGLGSPLHF. DNA of the CDR3: TGTGCCAGCAGCCTCAGGGGATTAGGTTCACCCCTCCACTTT.

This clonotype was seen repeatedly, ten times or more. This chain connects TRBV6-2 or TRBV6-3 to TRBJ2-1, with TRBD2 matching over 8 bases. The germline CDR1 and CDR2 sequences are MNHEY and SVGEGT. V gave up 2 bases and J gave up 2 bases; unmatched junction bases: 5. The length of the CDR3 is 16 residues. DNA for the CDR3: TGTGCCAGCAGTTACGGGGTAGCGGGGACCTACAATGAGCAGTTCTTC. It is translated as CASSYGVAGTYNEQFF.

The table lists this clonotype with many counts. The gene calls are TRBV28 and TRBJ2-7; unclear D gene. CDR3 size: 13 residues. Trimming shortened V by 5 bases and J by 5 bases, and 13 bases separated the two germline ends. Per the germline V gene, CDR1 is MDHEN and CDR2 is SYDVKM. CDR3 sequence: CASSPVGTNEQYF. The CDR3 coding sequence is TGTGCCAGCAGTCCAGTTGGAACTAACGAGCAGTACTTC.

Many counts were recorded for this clonotype. The chain is built from TRBV24-1 and TRBJ2-1; 10 bases agree with TRBD2. The CDR3 extends over 16 amino acids. Germline V gene sequence: CDR1 KGHDR, CDR2 SFDVKD. With V trimmed by 3 bases and J by 7 bases, 8 bases remained unmatched. The CDR3 DNA reads TGTGCCACCAGTGATCCCAGCGGGAGGGCCGATAATGAGCAGTTCTTC. Translation: CATSDPSGRADNEQFF.

This clonotype has just a few counts. V is TRBV6-1 and J is TRBJ2-3; D remains ambiguous. Germline CDR1 MNHNS, CDR2 SASEGT. CDR3 length equals 14 residues. Trimming cost V 6 bases and J 2 bases, with 12 bases left between them. DNA of the CDR3: TGTGCCAGCAGCGGCGCACAGAACACAGATACGCAGTATTTT. It codes for CASSGAQNTDTQYF.

This clonotype showed up many times. The DNA of the CDR3 is TGTGCCAGCAGTTTATCGCTCCGGGGGGGTGATGCTTTCTTT. It encodes CASSLSLRGGDAFF. The chain recombines TRBV27 with TRBJ1-1, with D possibly being TRBD1 (5 bases). CDR1 and CDR2 (germline): MNHEY, SMNVEV (reference sequence). The V gene lost 0 bases and the J gene lost 11 bases, with 16 bases spanning the gap. The CDR3 length is 14 residues.

There are many counts of this clonotype. The V gene is TRBV5-5, the J gene TRBJ2-3; the D is unclear. V lost 4 bases to trimming and J lost 2 bases, with 11 bases between them. Germline V gene data show CDR1 as SGHKS and CDR2 as YYEKEE (reference sequence). The CDR3 extends over 14 amino acids. The CDR3 loop reads CASSPQSATDTQYF. CDR3 coding DNA: TGTGCCAGCAGCCCCCAAAGTGCCACAGATACGCAGTATTTT.

This clonotype came up many times. This rearrangement joins TRBV12-3 or TRBV12-4 to TRBJ1-1, with D possibly matching TRBD1 (5 bases). The CDR3 length is 12 residues. V lost 4 bases and J 5 bases, leaving 8 bases between the germline ends. CDR3 sequence (DNA): TGTGCCAGCAGTTCAGGGCTAACTGAAGCTTTCTTT. Encoded protein: CASSSGLTEAFF.

This clonotype was recorded many times. The chain recombines TRBV6-6 with TRBJ2-1, with D uncertain. Looked up from germline, CDR1 is MNHNY and CDR2 is SVGAGI (reference sequence). Between the trimmed V and J ends, which lost 0 bases and 4 bases, there was a span of 10 bases. The CDR3 extends over 15 amino acids. The CDR3 nucleotides read TGTGCCAGCAGTTACTCGGACCCACGGTACAATGAGCAGTTCTTC. It translates to CASSYSDPRYNEQFF.

This clonotype was observed at least ten times. The CDR3 region has the DNA TGCAGTGCCTCCAGGGAGACAGAAGCTTTCTTT. Protein product: CSASRETEAFF. The rearrangement joins TRBV20-1 to TRBJ1-1, with D perhaps TRBD1 (5 bases). V gave up 6 bases and J gave up 8 bases, with 13 bases separating them. CDR1 is DFQATT, CDR2 SNEGSKA, per germline (reference sequence). The CDR3 consists of 11 residues.